These 18 T cell receptor beta chains originate from one sample sequenced in a study of T cells after posttransplantation cyclophosphamide. Controls had myeloablative marrow grafts with methotrexate and calcineurin inhibitor, sampled at 1 year. Assay: immunoSEQ multiplex PCR; the TCRdb copy retains only in-frame clones and omits some. The table records around 23,000 clones, just over 85% of them present only once. This specimen was PBMCs, taken about 400 days after allogeneic stem cell transplant with calcineurin inhibitor and methotrexate. These receptors all stem from a female patient aged 25-39 years who received an allogeneic stem cell transplant from an unrelated donor, was CMV-positive, and had acute and chronic GVHD. Some T cells here may be from the graft donor.

This CDR3 is CASRGLDFHTDTQYF. CDR3 bases: TGTGCCAGCAGGGGACTAGATTTTCACACAGATACGCAGTATTTT. The rearrangement joins TRBV6-5 to TRBJ2-3; 8 nucleotides agree with TRBD2. The junction had 7 bases not matched to a gene; V was cut back by 6 bases and J by 2 bases. This CDR3 comprises 15 residues. CDR1 MNHEY and CDR2 SVGAGI come from the germline V gene.

The rearrangement uses TRBV29-1 and TRBJ2-7; TRBD2 aligns across 7 bases. CDR3 size: 13 residues. Germline V gene lookup returns CDR1 SQVTM and CDR2 ANQGSEA. The ends lost 5 bases at V and 5 bases at J; junction bases unmatched: 9. CDR3 loop: CSVYRGGRDEQYF. CDR3 coding DNA: TGCAGCGTTTATCGTGGGGGGAGGGACGAGCAGTACTTC.

V gene TRBV18 combines with J gene TRBJ1-5, with a possible D match to TRBD1 (6 bases). CDR3 length equals 14 residues. CDR1 and CDR2 from the germline V gene are KGHSH and LQKENI. Trimming removed 3 bases at V and 7 bases at J, with 13 bases between. CDR3 sequence: CASSPFRDTQPQHF. The CDR3 nucleotides read TGTGCCAGCTCACCCTTCCGGGACACCCAGCCCCAGCATTTT.

The chain employs TRBV7-8 and TRBJ1-4, with TRBD1 as a possible D gene (5 bases). V shed 5 bases and J shed 8 bases, with 15 bases lying between them. Per germline, CDR1 SGHVS and CDR2 FQNEAQ. This CDR3 contains 14 residues. The CDR3 region has the DNA TGTGCCAGCAGCAGAGCAGGGTTGGAAGAAAAACTGTTTTTT. It codes for CASSRAGLEEKLFF.

The chain carries TRBV5-6 and TRBJ2-5, with TRBD1 identical over 9 bases. Looked up from germline, CDR1 is SGHDT and CDR2 is YYEEEE. The V gene end was trimmed by 4 bases and the J gene end by 2 bases; junction bases not matched to a gene: 12. The CDR3 loop spans 17 amino acids. The CDR3 DNA reads TGTGCCAGCAGCCGGACAGGGGCGCAGGGCTTTCAAGAGACCCAGTACTTC. Amino acids: CASSRTGAQGFQETQYF.

The chain carries TRBV30 and TRBJ1-3, with D hard to call. Germline V gene sequence: CDR1 GTSNPN, CDR2 SVGIG (reference sequence). CDR3 length: 13 residues. DNA for the CDR3: TGTGCTCTACCCCAGGATTCAGGAAACACCATATATTTT. Its translation: CALPQDSGNTIYF.

The rearrangement links TRBV29-1 to TRBJ2-5; 8 bases are a match to TRBD2. Germline V gives CDR1 SQVTM, CDR2 ANQGSEA. J gave up 2 bases and V 4 bases, and 0 bases lay outside the gene matches. CDR3 length: 12 residues. In nucleotides, the CDR3 is TGCAGCGTTGGCGGGGGGCAAGAGACCCAGTACTTC. Translation: CSVGGGQETQYF.

This chain uses TRBV4-2 with TRBJ1-2, with 9 positions matching TRBD1. The germline V gene has CDR1 LGHNA and CDR2 YNFKEQ. Losses at the gene ends were 1 base for V and 8 bases for J; bases not matched to a gene: 14. This CDR3 has 17 residues. In DNA form, the CDR3 reads TGTGCCAGCAGCCAAGTCGGGACCGGACAGGGGATTCAGGGCTACACCTTC. It yields the protein CASSQVGTGQGIQGYTF.

The chain joins TRBV9 to TRBJ2-5; 7 bases are shared with TRBD2. V was clipped by 2 bases and J by 2 bases; unmatched bases: 6. Germline lookup yields CDR1 SGDLS and CDR2 YYNGEE. This CDR3 has 15 residues. CDR3 coding DNA: TGTGCCAGCAGCGTGTCTAGCGGACCTCAAGAGACCCAGTACTTC. Translation gives CASSVSSGPQETQYF.

V usage is TRBV5-4 and J usage is TRBJ2-3; the D gene is possibly TRBD2 (6 bases). Germline-derived CDR1 and CDR2 are SGHNT and YYREEE (reference sequence). The CDR3 is 15 amino acids. Trimming removed 4 bases at V and 4 bases at J, with 16 bases between. The CDR3 nucleotides are TGTGCCAGCAGCCAACAGAGGGGAGGTTCAGATACGCAGTATTTT. Its translation: CASSQQRGGSDTQYF.

The J gene is TRBJ1-1, the V gene TRBV19; TRBD1 might be the D (6 bases). Germline assignment: CDR1 LNHDA and CDR2 SQIVND (reference sequence). This CDR3 region has 14 residues. V lost 5 bases, J lost 6 bases, and 16 bases lay in between. In DNA, the CDR3 is TGTGCCAGTAGTGCTTATCCAGGGGAGCCTGAAGCTTTCTTT. The encoded protein is CASSAYPGEPEAFF.

This chain connects TRBV2 to TRBJ1-2; TRBD1 matches at 7 bases. J lost 4 bases, V lost 8 bases, and 10 bases had no gene match. The CDR3 has 14 residues. From germline, CDR1 is SNHLY and CDR2 FYNNEI. The CDR3 nucleotides are TGTGCCAGCCGGCCACAGGGGTCGATCTATGGCTACACCTTC. Translated, it gives CASRPQGSIYGYTF.

The genes are TRBV9 and TRBJ2-7, with a weak D call TRBD1 (5 bases). Germline loops: CDR1 SGDLS, CDR2 YYNGEE. V gave up 2 bases and J gave up 3 bases, with 12 bases separating them. The CDR3 length is 14 residues. The CDR3 coding sequence is TGTGCCAGCAGCGTTTCAGACAGATACTACGAGCAGTACTTC. Translated: CASSVSDRYYEQYF.

This chain uses TRBV5-6 with TRBJ2-5; 10 nucleotides align to TRBD2. Germline trimming cut 0 bases from V and 4 bases from J; bases unmatched to any gene: 6. Germline V lookup: CDR1 SGHDT, CDR2 YYEEEE. CDR3 length: 16 residues. CDR3 nucleotides: TGTGCCAGCAGCTTGGAGGCTAGCGGGAGTGGAGAGACCCAGTACTTC. This codes for CASSLEASGSGETQYF.

The rearrangement uses TRBV9 and TRBJ1-1; the D is unclear. Germline V gene lookup returns CDR1 SGDLS and CDR2 YYNGEE. V was pared by 0 bases and J by 0 bases, with 9 bases between. The CDR3 is 15 residues long. Here the CDR3 reads CASSVVGQMNTEAFF. CDR3 sequence (DNA): TGTGCCAGCAGCGTAGTGGGCCAGATGAACACTGAAGCTTTCTTT.

This clone was found once. The chain joins TRBV7-3 to TRBJ1-1; D gene uncertain. This CDR3 comprises 14 residues. The germline V gene encodes CDR1 SGHTA and CDR2 FQGTGA. The V end lost 1 base, the J end lost 5 bases, and 11 bases lay between the germline ends. CDR3: CASSLNTWSTEAFF. CDR3 bases: TGTGCCAGCAGCTTAAATACTTGGTCGACTGAAGCTTTCTTT.

J is TRBJ1-2 and V is TRBV19; unclear D gene. V lost 7 bases and J lost 6, with 12 bases in between. Germline CDR1 and CDR2: LNHDA and SQIVND (reference sequence). This CDR3 has 12 residues. DNA of the CDR3: TGTGCCAGTACCTATTCGGGGAATGGCTACACCTTC. Encoded protein: CASTYSGNGYTF.

V is TRBV9 and J is TRBJ2-1; 10 nucleotides align to TRBD2. This CDR3 comprises 20 residues. V was pared by 3 bases and J by 0 bases, with 15 bases of the junction left unmatched. The germline V gene encodes CDR1 SGDLS and CDR2 YYNGEE. The CDR3 here is CASSEPLGTSGASSYNEQFF. The CDR3 DNA follows: TGTGCCAGCAGCGAGCCCCTCGGAACTAGCGGGGCTAGCTCCTACAATGAGCAGTTCTTC.